The entry that follows covers one T cell receptor beta chain sequence. Its specificity is not known. Trimming pared 6 bases from V and 7 bases from J, leaving 12 bases between. The CDR3 is 13 amino acids. Looked up from germline, CDR1 is MNHEY and CDR2 is SVGAGI. The data derive from a study of cytomegalovirus exposure and HLA in healthy donors. Across the whole study: HLA-typed donors were the source of some 80 million unique TCRs, which an early data release held. Clustering assigned 70% to 90% of the approximately 400 genotyped donors to the Caucasian-associated ancestry cluster.

Findings of the study overall: Rare TCR sequences dominated, though some public TCRs recurred in many donors.

Amplification used 60 Vbeta primers and 13 Jbeta primers. The protocol was immunoSEQ multiplex PCR, while the TCRdb copy is restricted to in-frame clones and leaves out a portion. The sample lists roughly 140,000 clones; 60% to 80% were seen once. This chain uses TRBV6-5 with TRBJ2-2; possibly TRBD1 for D (5 bases). This TCR was recovered from a male donor in good health and CMV-seronegative. Sequenced material: PBMCs. The CDR3 reads CASRPGSGGELFF. CDR3 bases: TGTGCCAGCAGGCCAGGGTCTGGCGGGGAGCTGTTTTTT.